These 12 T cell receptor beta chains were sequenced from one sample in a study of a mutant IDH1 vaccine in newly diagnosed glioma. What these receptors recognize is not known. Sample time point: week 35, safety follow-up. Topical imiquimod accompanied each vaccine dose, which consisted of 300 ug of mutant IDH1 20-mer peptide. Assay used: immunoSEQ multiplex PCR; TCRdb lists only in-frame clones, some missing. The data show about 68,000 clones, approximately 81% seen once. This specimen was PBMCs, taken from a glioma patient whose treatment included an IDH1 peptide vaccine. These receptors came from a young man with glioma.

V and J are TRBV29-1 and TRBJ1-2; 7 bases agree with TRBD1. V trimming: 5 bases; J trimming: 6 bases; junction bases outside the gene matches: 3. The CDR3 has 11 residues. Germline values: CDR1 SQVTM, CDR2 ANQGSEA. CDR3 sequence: CSVRQGDGYTF. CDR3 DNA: TGCAGCGTTAGACAGGGCGATGGCTACACCTTC. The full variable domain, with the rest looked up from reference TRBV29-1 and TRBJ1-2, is SAVISQKPSRDICQRGTSLTIQCQVDSQVTMMFWYRQQPGQSLTLIATANQGSEATYESGFVIDKFPISRPNLTFSTLTVSNMSPEDSSIYLCSVRQGDGYTFGSGTRLTVV.

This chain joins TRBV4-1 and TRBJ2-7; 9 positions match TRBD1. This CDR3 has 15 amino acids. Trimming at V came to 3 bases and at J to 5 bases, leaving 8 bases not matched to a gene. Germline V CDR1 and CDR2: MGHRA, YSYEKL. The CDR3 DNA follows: TGCGCCAGCAGCCAGGCCGGGACAGGGTTCGACGAGCAGTACTTC. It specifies CASSQAGTGFDEQYF.

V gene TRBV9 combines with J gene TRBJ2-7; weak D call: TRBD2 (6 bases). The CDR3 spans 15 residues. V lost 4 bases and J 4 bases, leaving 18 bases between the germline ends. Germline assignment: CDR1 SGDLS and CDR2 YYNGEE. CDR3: CASSHGSSGSYEQYF. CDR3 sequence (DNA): TGTGCCAGCAGCCATGGGTCCAGCGGGTCTTACGAGCAGTACTTC.

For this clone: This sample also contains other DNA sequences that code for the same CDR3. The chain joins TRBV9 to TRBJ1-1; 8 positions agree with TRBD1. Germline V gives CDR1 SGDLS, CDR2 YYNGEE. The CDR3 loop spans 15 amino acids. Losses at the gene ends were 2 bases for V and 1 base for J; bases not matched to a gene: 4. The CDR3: CASSVSGTGNTEAFF. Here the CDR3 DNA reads TGTGCCAGCAGCGTGAGCGGGACAGGGAACACTGAAGCTTTCTTT.

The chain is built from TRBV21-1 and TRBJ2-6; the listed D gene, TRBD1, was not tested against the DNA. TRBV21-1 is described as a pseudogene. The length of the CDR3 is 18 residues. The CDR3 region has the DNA TGTGCCAGCAGCAAATCCGGGACAGGACCCTTTGGGGCCAACGTCCTGACTTTC. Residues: CASSKSGTGPFGANVLTF.

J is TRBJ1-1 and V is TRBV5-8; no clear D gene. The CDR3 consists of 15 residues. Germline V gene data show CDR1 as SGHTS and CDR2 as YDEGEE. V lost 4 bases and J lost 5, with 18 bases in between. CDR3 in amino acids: CASSDRAGWWTEAFF. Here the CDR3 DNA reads TGTGCCAGCAGCGATCGGGCAGGTTGGTGGACTGAAGCTTTCTTT.

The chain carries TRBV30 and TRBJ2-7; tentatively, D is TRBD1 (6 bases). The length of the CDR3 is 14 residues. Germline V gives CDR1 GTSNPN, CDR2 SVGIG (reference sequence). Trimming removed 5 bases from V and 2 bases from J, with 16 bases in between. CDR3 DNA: TGTGCCTGGGGTCCCGGACAGCCCCCCTACGAGCAGTACTTC. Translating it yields CAWGPGQPPYEQYF.

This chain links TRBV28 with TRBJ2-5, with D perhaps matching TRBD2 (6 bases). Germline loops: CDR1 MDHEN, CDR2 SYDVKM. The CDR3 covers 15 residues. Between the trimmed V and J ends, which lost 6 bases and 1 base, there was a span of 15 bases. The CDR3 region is CASRRPGSIQETQYF. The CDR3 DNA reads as TGTGCCAGCAGGCGCCCCGGGAGCATCCAAGAGACCCAGTACTTC.

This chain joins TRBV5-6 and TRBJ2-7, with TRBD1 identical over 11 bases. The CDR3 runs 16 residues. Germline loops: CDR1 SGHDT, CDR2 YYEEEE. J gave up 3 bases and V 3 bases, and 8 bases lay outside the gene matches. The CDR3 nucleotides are TGTGCCAGCAGCTGGGCCCCGGGACAGGGGGTCTACGAGCAGTACTTC. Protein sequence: CASSWAPGQGVYEQYF. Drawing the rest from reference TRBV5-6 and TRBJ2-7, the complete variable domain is DAGVTQSPTHLIKTRGQQVTLRCSPKSGHDTVSWYQQALGQGPQFIFQYYEEEERQRGNFPDRFSGHQFPNYSSELNVNALLLGDSALYLCASSWAPGQGVYEQYFGPGTRLTVT.

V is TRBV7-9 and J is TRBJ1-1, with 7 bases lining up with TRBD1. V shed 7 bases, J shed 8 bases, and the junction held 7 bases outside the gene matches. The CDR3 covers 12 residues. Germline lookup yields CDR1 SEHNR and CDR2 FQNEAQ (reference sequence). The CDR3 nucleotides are TGTGCCAGCAACGACTGGGACAGCGAAGCTTTCTTT. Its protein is CASNDWDSEAFF.

CDR3 loop: CSEHSNTEAFF. CDR3 in DNA: TGCAGTGAACATTCGAACACTGAAGCTTTCTTT. The chain combines TRBV20-1 with TRBJ1-1; no clear D gene. Trimming took off 7 bases at V and 1 base at J, with 7 bases between the two ends. Germline CDR1 is DFQATT and CDR2 is SNEGSKA (reference sequence). The CDR3 runs 11 residues.

In DNA, the CDR3 is TGCAGCGCTTTTTCCAGAGCTGGAAACACCATATATTTT. Translated: CSAFSRAGNTIYF. This chain joins TRBV29-1 and TRBJ1-3; D unclear. Germline V gene lookup returns CDR1 SQVTM and CDR2 ANQGSEA. This CDR3 contains 13 residues. Trimming left V 7 bases short and J 2 bases short, with 12 bases between. The complete variable domain, with remaining parts taken from reference TRBV29-1 and TRBJ1-3, reads SAVISQKPSRDICQRGTSLTIQCQVDSQVTMMFWYRQQPGQSLTLIATANQGSEATYESGFVIDKFPISRPNLTFSTLTVSNMSPEDSSIYLCSAFSRAGNTIYFGEGSWLTVV.